Shown below are 25 T cell receptor beta chains from a single sample sequenced in a study of control samples from healthy donors and cancer patients. Libraries were prepared by immunoSEQ multiplex PCR; TCRdb keeps only in-frame clonotypes and omits some of them. Among about 92,000 clones listed, 82% were seen once. Sequencing was performed on blood. These receptors were collected from a woman aged 55-70 years in good health.

This clone occurred once. The V and J genes are TRBV6-5 and TRBJ2-7; D is unresolved. V was cut by 7 bases and J by 1 base, with 14 bases left in between. The CDR3 loop spans 14 amino acids. Germline values: CDR1 MNHEY, CDR2 SVGAGI. CDR3 DNA sequence: TGTGCCAGCACCGCCCAGGCAGCGTCCTACGAGCAGTACTTC. Its translation: CASTAQAASYEQYF.

The gene calls are TRBV7-2 and TRBJ2-7; D gene unclear. The CDR3 runs to 13 residues. V was pared by 2 bases and J by 3 bases, with 8 bases between. Germline loops: CDR1 SGHTA, CDR2 FQGNSA. CDR3 protein: CASSLNSDYEQYF. CDR3 DNA: TGTGCCAGCAGCTTAAACAGCGACTACGAGCAGTACTTC.

This clone has just one count. V usage is TRBV10-3 and J usage is TRBJ2-5, with no clear D. The length of the CDR3 is 13 residues. V lost 2 bases, J lost 7 bases, and 11 bases lay in between. Per germline, CDR1 ENHRY and CDR2 SYGVKD. This CDR3 is CAISEGPPGTQYF. CDR3 bases: TGTGCCATCAGTGAGGGCCCCCCGGGGACCCAGTACTTC.

The genes are TRBV6-6 and TRBJ2-7; a weak D match, TRBD2 (7 bases). V was cut by 6 bases and J by 0 bases, with 15 bases left in between. Germline lookup yields CDR1 MNHNY and CDR2 SVGAGI (reference sequence). CDR3 length equals 15 residues. In DNA form, the CDR3 reads TGTGCCAGCAGGTCCGGCGGGGGCCACTCCTACGAGCAGTACTTC. This translates into CASRSGGGHSYEQYF.

The V and J genes are TRBV4-1 and TRBJ2-3, with 12 bases identical to TRBD2. The length of the CDR3 is 17 residues. Per germline, CDR1 MGHRA and CDR2 YSYEKL. The trim removed 6 bases at V and 4 bases at J, leaving 11 bases unmatched. The CDR3 coding sequence is TGCGCCAGCAGGCTCGGGGTGACTAGCGGGAGCTCAGATACGCAGTATTTT. Translation: CASRLGVTSGSSDTQYF.

The chain is built from TRBV19 and TRBJ1-4; 7 positions match TRBD1. Germline-derived CDR1 and CDR2 are LNHDA and SQIVND (reference sequence). CDR3 length: 14 residues. After removal of 6 bases from V and 5 bases from J, the junction contained 6 bases not matched to a gene. CDR3: CASSWRGLNEKLFF. In DNA, the CDR3 is TGTGCCAGTAGCTGGAGGGGGCTGAATGAAAAACTGTTTTTT.

The chain combines TRBV18 with TRBJ2-5; D remains ambiguous. The CDR3 is made up of 16 amino acids. V shed 3 bases and J shed 5 bases, with 19 bases lying between them. The germline CDR1 and CDR2 sequences are KGHSH and LQKENI. CDR3 in amino acids: CASSPVGNLNGETQYF. The CDR3 DNA reads as TGTGCCAGCTCACCGGTTGGTAACCTAAATGGGGAGACCCAGTACTTC. The full variable domain, with the rest looked up from reference TRBV18 and TRBJ2-5, is NAGVMQNPRHLVRRRGQEARLRCSPMKGHSHVYWYRQLPEEGLKFMVYLQKENIIDESGMPKERFSAEFPKEGPSILRIQQVVRGDSAAYFCASSPVGNLNGETQYFGPGTRLLVL.

The V gene is TRBV28, the J gene TRBJ1-3; D might be TRBD1 (6 bases). The CDR3 spans 15 residues. Trimming cost V 5 bases and J 3 bases, with 14 bases left between them. Germline lookup yields CDR1 MDHEN and CDR2 SYDVKM. The CDR3 protein is CASSKAGADGNTIYF. The CDR3 bases are TGTGCCAGCAGTAAGGCAGGGGCGGATGGAAACACCATATATTTT.

V gene TRBV19 combines with J gene TRBJ2-7, with TRBD1 matching over 8 bases. The germline CDR1 and CDR2 sequences are LNHDA and SQIVND (reference sequence). This CDR3 comprises 13 residues. J was trimmed by 6 bases and V by 5 bases; bases with no gene match: 6. The DNA for the CDR3 is TGTGCCAGTAGTCAGGACAGGGTTGGCGAGCAGTACTTC. It is translated as CASSQDRVGEQYF.

This chain connects TRBV6-5 to TRBJ1-1, with D perhaps TRBD1 (6 bases). The CDR3 contains 14 residues. V lost 2 bases and J 4 bases, leaving 11 bases between the germline ends. Germline loops: CDR1 MNHEY, CDR2 SVGAGI. CDR3 sequence: CASSYGGSVTEAFF. The CDR3 DNA is TGTGCCAGCAGTTACGGGGGCAGCGTCACTGAAGCTTTCTTT.

The V and J genes are TRBV6-2 or TRBV6-3 and TRBJ2-7, with a tentative D call TRBD1 (6 bases). The CDR3 has 18 amino acids. The germline gives CDR1 MNHEY, CDR2 SVGEGT. The V and J ends lost 0 bases and 2 bases respectively, with 20 bases between them. This CDR3 is CASSYSKSLSRGTYEQYF. Written as DNA, the CDR3 is TGTGCCAGCAGTTACTCGAAGTCTCTATCGAGGGGGACCTACGAGCAGTACTTC.

This chain links TRBV7-2 with TRBJ1-1; no reliable D call. From germline, CDR1 is SGHTA and CDR2 FQGNSA. This CDR3 is built from 13 residues. Trimming pared 2 bases from V and 5 bases from J, leaving 9 bases between. The CDR3 nucleotides read TGTGCCAGCAGCTTATCGGCAGTGACTGAAGCTTTCTTT. This sequence encodes CASSLSAVTEAFF.

V is TRBV4-1 and J is TRBJ2-3, with D possibly called TRBD1 or TRBD2 (6 bases each). The V gene lost 6 bases and the J gene lost 6 bases, with 34 bases spanning the gap. Germline values: CDR1 MGHRA, CDR2 YSYEKL. This CDR3 is 20 amino acids long. CDR3 amino acids: CASSHPSGLTLGGWSDTQYF. Here the CDR3 DNA reads TGCGCCAGCAGTCACCCCAGCGGGCTTACCCTCGGGGGCTGGAGTGATACGCAGTATTTT.

This clone was seen a single time. The V call is TRBV12-5, the J call TRBJ2-1; no clear D. CDR1 is LGHNT, CDR2 FRNRAP, per germline. The CDR3 has 16 residues. The ends were cut back, 0 bases at V and 3 bases at J, with 12 bases in the middle. The CDR3 reads CASGLVKGTNYNEQFF. CDR3 sequence (DNA): TGTGCTAGTGGTTTGGTAAAGGGTACAAACTACAATGAGCAGTTCTTC.

This rearrangement joins TRBV7-9 to TRBJ2-2; the D gene is possibly TRBD2 (6 bases). The V end lost 5 bases, the J end lost 1 base, and 14 bases lay between the germline ends. This CDR3 comprises 16 residues. Germline V lookup: CDR1 SEHNR, CDR2 FQNEAQ (reference sequence). CDR3 sequence reads: CASSQGTGGNTGELFF. DNA of the CDR3: TGTGCCAGCAGCCAAGGGACTGGCGGGAACACCGGGGAGCTGTTTTTT. Complete variable domain (other parts from reference TRBV7-9 and TRBJ2-2): DTGVSQNPRHKITKRGQNVTFRCDPISEHNRLYWYRQTLGQGPEFLTYFQNEAQLEKSRLLSDRFSAERPKGSFSTLEIQRTEQGDSAMYLCASSQGTGGNTGELFFGEGSRLTVL.

V and J are TRBV28 and TRBJ1-1, with unresolved D. The ends were cut back, 8 bases at V and 4 bases at J, with 14 bases in the middle. The CDR3 is 13 amino acids. Germline V gives CDR1 MDHEN, CDR2 SYDVKM. CDR3 sequence (DNA): TGTGCCAGCCGCCTAGGTTTGGGCACTGAAGCTTTCTTT. It specifies CASRLGLGTEAFF.

The chain employs TRBV5-1 and TRBJ2-3, with 16 positions matching TRBD2. CDR3 size: 16 residues. The germline V gene has CDR1 SGHRS and CDR2 YFSETQ. V shed 4 bases and J 6 bases; nucleotides not matched to a gene: 5. The CDR3 DNA follows: TGCGCCAGCAGCGGCGGGACTAGCGGGAGGGGGGATACGCAGTATTTT. It encodes CASSGGTSGRGDTQYF.

For this clone: This sample also contains other DNA sequences that code for the same CDR3. The chain has TRBV28 and TRBJ2-1; tentatively, D is TRBD2 (5 bases). This CDR3 has 15 amino acids. V was shortened by 2 bases and J by 0 bases, with 8 bases between the two germline ends. Germline CDR1 MDHEN, CDR2 SYDVKM. The CDR3 DNA reads TGTGCCAGCAGTTTAGGAGGTAGCTCCTACAATGAGCAGTTCTTC. As protein: CASSLGGSSYNEQFF.

The chain is built from TRBV9 and TRBJ2-1; 11 nucleotides agree with TRBD1. V lost 3 bases to trimming and J lost 2 bases; unmatched junction nucleotides: 1. The CDR3 contains 15 residues. CDR1 and CDR2 (germline): SGDLS, YYNGEE. The CDR3 sequence is CASSEGQGAYNEQFF. The CDR3 region has the DNA TGTGCCAGCAGCGAGGGACAGGGGGCCTACAATGAGCAGTTCTTC.

The chain combines TRBV4-3 with TRBJ1-5; 7 nucleotides agree with TRBD1. CDR3 length: 15 amino acids. CDR1 and CDR2 (germline): LGHNA, YSLEER. V shed 0 bases and J 6 bases; nucleotides not matched to a gene: 5. This chain's CDR3 is CASSQDPQGTQPQHF. The CDR3 DNA reads TGCGCCAGCAGCCAAGACCCACAGGGGACTCAGCCCCAGCATTTT.

A few counts support this clone. This may be a read error: a much more frequent sequence differs by one nucleotide. The V and J genes are TRBV3-1 (or the pseudogene TRBV3-2) and TRBJ2-7; D uncertain. Trimming shortened V by 3 bases and J by 2 bases, and 2 bases separated the two germline ends. Per germline, CDR1 LGHDT and CDR2 YNNKEL (reference sequence). This CDR3 is built from 11 residues. The CDR3: CASSQAYEQYF. The CDR3 DNA sequence: TGTGCCAGCAGCCAGGCCTACGAGCAGTACTTC.

In this sample, this clone turned up a few times. This sequence joins TRBV15 and TRBJ1-3, with D perhaps matching TRBD1 (5 bases). Germline CDR1 is LNHNV and CDR2 is YYDKDF (reference sequence). This CDR3 comprises 15 residues. V gave up 1 base and J gave up 4 bases, with 11 bases separating them. The CDR3 reads CATSRGAGIGNTIYF. CDR3 DNA: TGTGCCACCAGCAGAGGGGCAGGGATCGGAAACACCATATATTTT.

The chain uses TRBV27 and TRBJ2-7; D not certain. Germline V CDR1 and CDR2: MNHEY, SMNVEV (reference sequence). V was clipped by 4 bases and J by 3 bases, with 16 bases between them. The CDR3 is made up of 15 amino acids. CDR3 in amino acids: CASSSRRTSLYEQYF. DNA of the CDR3: TGTGCCAGCAGTTCCCGGCGGACCTCGCTCTACGAGCAGTACTTC.

This clone showed up many times. V is TRBV4-2 and J is TRBJ2-7, with D possibly matching TRBD1 (6 bases). Trimming took 1 base from V and 3 from J, leaving 13 bases between them. CDR1 and CDR2 (germline): LGHNA, YNFKEQ. The CDR3 spans 15 residues. Here the CDR3 DNA reads TGTGCCAGCAGCCAAGGAGGGGGAGATTACTACGAGCAGTACTTC. The encoded protein is CASSQGGGDYYEQYF.

The J gene is TRBJ2-3, the V gene TRBV5-1, with D tentatively TRBD1 (5 bases). The V end was cut by 4 bases, the J end by 1 base, with 19 bases between. Germline V gene lookup returns CDR1 SGHRS and CDR2 YFSETQ. This CDR3 is 17 amino acids long. The CDR3 region has the DNA TGCGCCAGCAGCCCGGATGGGGCCCGGGCGGGCACAGATACGCAGTATTTT. It yields the protein CASSPDGARAGTDTQYF.